The rows below give T cell receptor beta chains drawn from one sample of a study of T cells after yellow fever vaccination. MiXCR, applied by TCRdb to the 5' RACE reads, yields one record per CDR3 protein. The sample gives almost 600,000 distinct CDR3 sequences, roughly 14% of which show up once; more than 12% is in the top ten. The material was PBMCs, obtained on the day of the yellow fever booster vaccination. These receptor sequences come from a man aged 30-40 years who received the YFV17D yellow fever vaccine. The CDR3 runs from the conserved cysteine through the conserved F or W. The D gene is left open where the match is weak. Clone size appears in some rows only: once, few, many, or a class for an expanded clone.

V gene,D gene,clone size,J gene,CDR3 protein,CDR3 DNA
TRBV15,TRBD2,few,TRBJ2-3,CATSRDWEVRTSDRFVDTQYF,TGTGCCACCAGCAGAGATTGGGAGGTCCGAACTAGCGACCGATTCGTAGATACGCAGTATTTT
TRBV12-3/TRBV12-4,TRBD2,few,TRBJ2-3,CASSFYPFSGRVSTDTQYF,TGTGCCAGCAGTTTCTACCCCTTTAGCGGGAGAGTGAGCACAGATACGCAGTATTTT
TRBV10-3,TRBD2,-,TRBJ2-7,CAIKKLAGAYEQYF,TGTGCCATCAAGAAACTAGCGGGAGCCTACGAGCAGTACTTC
TRBV7-2,-,-,TRBJ2-1,CASSELSLEQFF,TGTGCCAGCAGCGAGCTGTCGCTTGAGCAGTTCTTC
TRBV29-1,TRBD1,few,TRBJ2-1,CSAEGTGLSSYNEQFF,TGCAGCGCAGAGGGGACAGGGCTCAGCTCCTACAATGAGCAGTTCTTC
TRBV20-1,-,many,TRBJ1-3,CSARDSNSGNTIYF,TGCAGTGCTAGGGACAGCAACTCTGGAAACACCATATATTTT
TRBV7-2,-,many,TRBJ1-2,CASSLGGQNYGYTF,TGTGCCAGCAGCTTAGGGGGCCAGAACTATGGCTACACCTTC
TRBV5-6,TRBD2,many,TRBJ2-2,CASSLRGGANTGELFF,TGTGCCAGCAGCTTGCGGGGGGGCGCGAACACCGGGGAGCTGTTTTTT
TRBV6-1,-,-,TRBJ2-1,CASTGTYYNEQFF,TGTGCCAGCACCGGGACTTACTACAATGAGCAGTTCTTC
TRBV5-1,-,few,TRBJ2-1,CASRGASSYNEQFF,TGCGCCAGCAGGGGGGCTAGCTCCTACAATGAGCAGTTCTTC
TRBV5-1,-,-,TRBJ2-1,CASSFWGFDNEQFF,TGCGCCAGCAGCTTTTGGGGGTTCGACAATGAGCAGTTCTTC
TRBV20-1,-,-,TRBJ2-7,CSASVRLDSYEQYF,TGCAGTGCTAGCGTCAGACTAGACTCCTACGAGCAGTACTTC
TRBV12-3/TRBV12-4,-,few,TRBJ1-6,CASSTGPPPLHF,TGTGCCAGCAGTACCGGACCCCCACCCCTCCACTTT
TRBV7-2,TRBD2,few,TRBJ2-7,CASSLKLGLAGSYEQYF,TGTGCCAGCAGCCTAAAATTGGGACTAGCGGGTTCCTACGAGCAGTACTTC
TRBV5-1,-,-,TRBJ1-1,CASTSRMNTEAFF,TGCGCCAGCACCTCAAGGATGAACACTGAAGCTTTCTTT
TRBV18,-,few,TRBJ2-2,CASSPIPGRNTGELFF,TGTGCCAGCTCACCAATTCCAGGGCGGAACACCGGGGAGCTGTTTTTT
TRBV21-1,-,few,TRBJ1-1,CASSLPTGAEAFF,TGTGCCAGCAGCCTACCGACAGGGGCTGAAGCTTTCTTT
TRBV30,-,few,TRBJ2-6,CAWTSSGANVLTF,TGTGCCTGGACGAGCTCTGGGGCCAACGTCCTGACTTTC
TRBV5-1,TRBD1,-,TRBJ2-3,CASSLGDSGTDTQYF,TGCGCCAGCAGCTTAGGGGACAGTGGCACAGATACGCAGTATTTT
TRBV10-2,-,few,TRBJ2-6,CASSDGRGFSSGANVLTF,TGCGCCAGCAGTGACGGCCGTGGCTTCAGCTCTGGGGCCAACGTCCTGACTTTC